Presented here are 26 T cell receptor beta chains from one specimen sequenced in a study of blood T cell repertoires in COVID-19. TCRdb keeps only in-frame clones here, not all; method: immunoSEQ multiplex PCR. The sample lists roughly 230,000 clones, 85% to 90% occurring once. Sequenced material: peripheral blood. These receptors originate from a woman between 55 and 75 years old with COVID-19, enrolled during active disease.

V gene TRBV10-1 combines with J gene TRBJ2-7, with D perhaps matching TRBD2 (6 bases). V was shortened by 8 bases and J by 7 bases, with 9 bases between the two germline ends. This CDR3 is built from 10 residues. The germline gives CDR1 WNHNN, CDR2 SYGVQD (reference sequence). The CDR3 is CASPEGEQYF. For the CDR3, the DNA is TGCGCCAGCCCGGAGGGGGAGCAGTACTTC.

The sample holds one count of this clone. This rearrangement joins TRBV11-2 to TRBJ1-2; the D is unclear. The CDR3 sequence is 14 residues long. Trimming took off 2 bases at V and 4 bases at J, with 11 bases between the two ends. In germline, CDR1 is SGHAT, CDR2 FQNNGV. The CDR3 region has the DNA TGTGCCAGCAGCTTAAAGGGAGAAGGCTATGGCTACACCTTC. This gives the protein CASSLKGEGYGYTF. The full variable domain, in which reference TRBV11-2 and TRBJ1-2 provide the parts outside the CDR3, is EAGVAQSPRYKIIEKRQSVAFWCNPISGHATLYWYQQILGQGPKLLIQFQNNGVVDDSQLPKDRFSAERLKGVDSTLKIQPAKLEDSAVYLCASSLKGEGYGYTFGSGTRLTVV.

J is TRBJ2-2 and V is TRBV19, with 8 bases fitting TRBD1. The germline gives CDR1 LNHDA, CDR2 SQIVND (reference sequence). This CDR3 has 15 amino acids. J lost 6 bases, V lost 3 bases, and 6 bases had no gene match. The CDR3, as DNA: TGTGCCAGTAGTATGTGGGAACAGGGGGCCGGGGAGCTGTTTTTT. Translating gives CASSMWEQGAGELFF.

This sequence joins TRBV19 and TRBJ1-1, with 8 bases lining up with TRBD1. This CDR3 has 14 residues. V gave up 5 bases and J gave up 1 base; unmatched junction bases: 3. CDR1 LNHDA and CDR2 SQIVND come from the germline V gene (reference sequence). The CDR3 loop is CASSQGASNTEAFF. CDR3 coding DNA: TGTGCCAGTAGTCAGGGGGCATCGAACACTGAAGCTTTCTTT.

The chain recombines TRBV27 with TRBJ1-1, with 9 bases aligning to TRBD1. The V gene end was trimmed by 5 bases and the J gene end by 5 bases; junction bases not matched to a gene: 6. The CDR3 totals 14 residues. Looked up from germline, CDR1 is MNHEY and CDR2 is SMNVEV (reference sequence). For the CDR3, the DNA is TGTGCCAGCAGTCTCGCCGGGACAGGGACTGAAGCTTTCTTT. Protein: CASSLAGTGTEAFF.

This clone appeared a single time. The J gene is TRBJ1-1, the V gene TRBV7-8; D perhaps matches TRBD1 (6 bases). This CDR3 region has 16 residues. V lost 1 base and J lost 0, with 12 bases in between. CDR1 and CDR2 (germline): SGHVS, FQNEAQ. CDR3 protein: CASSLGPGAVNTEAFF. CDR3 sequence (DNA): TGTGCCAGCAGCTTAGGGCCAGGGGCGGTGAACACTGAAGCTTTCTTT.

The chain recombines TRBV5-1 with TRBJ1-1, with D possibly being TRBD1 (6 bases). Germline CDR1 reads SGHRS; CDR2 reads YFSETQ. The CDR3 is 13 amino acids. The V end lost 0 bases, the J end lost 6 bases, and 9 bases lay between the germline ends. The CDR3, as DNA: TGCGCCAGCAGCTTGGAACAGGGCGCTGAAGCTTTCTTT. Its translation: CASSLEQGAEAFF.

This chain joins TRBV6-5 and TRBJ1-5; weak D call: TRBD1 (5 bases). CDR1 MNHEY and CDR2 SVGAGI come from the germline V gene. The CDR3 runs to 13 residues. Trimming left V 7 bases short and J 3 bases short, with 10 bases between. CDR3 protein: CASTGGYNQPQHF. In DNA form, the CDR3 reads TGTGCCAGCACGGGGGGGTACAATCAGCCCCAGCATTTT.

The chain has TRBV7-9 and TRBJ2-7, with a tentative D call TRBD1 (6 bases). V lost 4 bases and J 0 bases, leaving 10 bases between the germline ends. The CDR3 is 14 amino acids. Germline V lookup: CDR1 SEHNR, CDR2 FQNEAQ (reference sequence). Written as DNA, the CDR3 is TGTGCCAGCAGCTCGACAGGAAGCTCCTACGAGCAGTACTTC. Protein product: CASSSTGSSYEQYF.

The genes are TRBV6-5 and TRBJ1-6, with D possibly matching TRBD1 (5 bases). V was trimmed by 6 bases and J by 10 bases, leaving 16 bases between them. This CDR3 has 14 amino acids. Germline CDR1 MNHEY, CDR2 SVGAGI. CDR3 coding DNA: TGTGCCAGCAGCTCGGACACCTGGAAATCACCCCTCCACTTT. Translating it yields CASSSDTWKSPLHF.

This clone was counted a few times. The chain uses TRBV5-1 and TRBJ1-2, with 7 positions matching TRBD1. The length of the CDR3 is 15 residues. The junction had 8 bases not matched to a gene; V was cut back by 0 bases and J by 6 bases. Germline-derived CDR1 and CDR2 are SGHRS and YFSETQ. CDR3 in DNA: TGCGCCAGCAGCTTGGTACAGGGGTGGGAGAATGGCTACACCTTC. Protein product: CASSLVQGWENGYTF.

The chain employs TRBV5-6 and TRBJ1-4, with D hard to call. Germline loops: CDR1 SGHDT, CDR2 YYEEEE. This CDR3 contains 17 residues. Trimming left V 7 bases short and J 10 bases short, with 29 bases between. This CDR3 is CASETNGKRGLRGKLFF. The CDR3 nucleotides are TGTGCCAGCGAGACTAATGGGAAACGCGGTCTTCGCGGAAAACTGTTTTTT.

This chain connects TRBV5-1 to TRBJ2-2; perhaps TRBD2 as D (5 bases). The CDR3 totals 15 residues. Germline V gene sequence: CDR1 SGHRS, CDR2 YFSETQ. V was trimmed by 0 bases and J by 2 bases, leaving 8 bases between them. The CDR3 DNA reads TGCGCCAGCAGCTTGGAAGCGGTCAACACCGGGGAGCTGTTTTTT. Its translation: CASSLEAVNTGELFF.

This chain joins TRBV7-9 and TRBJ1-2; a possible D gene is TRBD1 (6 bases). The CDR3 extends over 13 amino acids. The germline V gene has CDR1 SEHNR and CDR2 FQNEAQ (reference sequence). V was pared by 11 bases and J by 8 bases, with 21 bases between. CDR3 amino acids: CASRDMILGGYTF. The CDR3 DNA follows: TGTGCCTCACGGGACATGATACTTGGCGGCTACACCTTC.

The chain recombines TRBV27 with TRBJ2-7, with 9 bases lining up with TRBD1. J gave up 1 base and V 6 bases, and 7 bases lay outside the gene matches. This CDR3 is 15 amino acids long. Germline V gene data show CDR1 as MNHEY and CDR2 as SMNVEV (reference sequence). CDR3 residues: CASRLGQGHSYEQYF. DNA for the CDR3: TGTGCCAGCAGGTTGGGACAGGGTCATTCCTACGAGCAGTACTTC.

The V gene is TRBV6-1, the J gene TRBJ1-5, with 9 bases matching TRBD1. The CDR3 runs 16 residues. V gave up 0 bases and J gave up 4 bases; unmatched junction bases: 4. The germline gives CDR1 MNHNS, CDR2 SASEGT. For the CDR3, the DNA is TGTGCCAGCAGTGAAGCCTACAGGGGGCTTAATCAGCCCCAGCATTTT. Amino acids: CASSEAYRGLNQPQHF.

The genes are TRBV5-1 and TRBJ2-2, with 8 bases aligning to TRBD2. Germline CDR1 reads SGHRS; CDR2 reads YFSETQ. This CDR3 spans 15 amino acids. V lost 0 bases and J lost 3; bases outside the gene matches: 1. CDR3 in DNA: TGCGCCAGCAGCTTGGCGGGGGGGTACACCGGGGAGCTGTTTTTT. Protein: CASSLAGGYTGELFF.

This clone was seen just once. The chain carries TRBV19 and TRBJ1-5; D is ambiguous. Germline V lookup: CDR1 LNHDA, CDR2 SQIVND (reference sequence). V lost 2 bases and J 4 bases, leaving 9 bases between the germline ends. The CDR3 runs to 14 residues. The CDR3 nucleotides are TGTGCCAGTAGTATATTACAGCTAAATCAGCCCCAGCATTTT. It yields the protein CASSILQLNQPQHF.

The DNA for the CDR3 is TGTGCCAGCAGCTTGGCCGCAGCGGGGGACTACAATGAGCAGTTCTTC. This translates into CASSLAAAGDYNEQFF. J is TRBJ2-1 and V is TRBV5-4, with 8 bases identical to TRBD2. Germline V gene data show CDR1 as SGHNT and CDR2 as YYREEE (reference sequence). The CDR3 consists of 16 residues. The V segment lost 0 bases and the J segment 3 bases; nucleotides outside the gene matches: 5.

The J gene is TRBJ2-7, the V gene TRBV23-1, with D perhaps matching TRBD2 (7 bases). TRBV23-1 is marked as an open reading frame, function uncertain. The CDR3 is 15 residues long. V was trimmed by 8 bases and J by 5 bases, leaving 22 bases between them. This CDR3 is CASLPAKCGGDEQYF. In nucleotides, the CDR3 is TGCGCCAGCTTACCCGCGAAGTGCGGGGGCGACGAGCAGTACTTC.

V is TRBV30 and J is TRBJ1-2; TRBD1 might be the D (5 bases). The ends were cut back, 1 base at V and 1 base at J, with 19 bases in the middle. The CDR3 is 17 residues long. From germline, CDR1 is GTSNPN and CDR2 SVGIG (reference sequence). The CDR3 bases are TGTGCCTGGAGTGCAAAGGGACTAATTACGGTTAACTATGGCTACACCTTC. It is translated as CAWSAKGLITVNYGYTF.

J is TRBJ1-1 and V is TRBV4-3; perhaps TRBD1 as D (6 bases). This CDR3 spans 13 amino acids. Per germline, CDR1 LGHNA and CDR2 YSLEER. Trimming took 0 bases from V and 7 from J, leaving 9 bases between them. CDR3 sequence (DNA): TGCGCCAGCAGCCAAGAACAGGGATTTGAAGCTTTCTTT. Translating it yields CASSQEQGFEAFF.

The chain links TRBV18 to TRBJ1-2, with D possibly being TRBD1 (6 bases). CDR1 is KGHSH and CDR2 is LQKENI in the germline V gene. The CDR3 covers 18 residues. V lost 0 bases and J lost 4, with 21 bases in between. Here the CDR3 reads CASSPPNRPHQGFYGYTF. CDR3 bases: TGTGCCAGCTCACCACCCAACAGGCCTCACCAGGGGTTCTATGGCTACACCTTC. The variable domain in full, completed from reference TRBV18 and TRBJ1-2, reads NAGVMQNPRHLVRRRGQEARLRCSPMKGHSHVYWYRQLPEEGLKFMVYLQKENIIDESGMPKERFSAEFPKEGPSILRIQQVVRGDSAAYFCASSPPNRPHQGFYGYTFGSGTRLTVV.

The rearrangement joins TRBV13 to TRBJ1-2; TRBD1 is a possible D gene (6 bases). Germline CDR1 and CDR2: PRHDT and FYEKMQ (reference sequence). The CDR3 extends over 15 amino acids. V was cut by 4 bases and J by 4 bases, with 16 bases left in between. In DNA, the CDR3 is TGTGCCAGCAGCTCACGGACAGTATATGTCTATGGCTACACCTTC. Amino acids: CASSSRTVYVYGYTF.

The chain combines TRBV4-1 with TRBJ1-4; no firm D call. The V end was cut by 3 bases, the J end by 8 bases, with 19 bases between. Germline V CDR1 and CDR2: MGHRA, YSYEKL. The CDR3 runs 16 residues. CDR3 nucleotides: TGCGCCAGCAGCCACGCGATGGCGGGGATTTGGGAAAAACTGTTTTTT. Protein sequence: CASSHAMAGIWEKLFF.

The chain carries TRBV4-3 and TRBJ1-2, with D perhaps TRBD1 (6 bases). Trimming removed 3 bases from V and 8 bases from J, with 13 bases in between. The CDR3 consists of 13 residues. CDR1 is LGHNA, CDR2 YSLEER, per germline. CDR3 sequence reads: CASSHRGAGGYTF. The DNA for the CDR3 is TGCGCCAGCAGCCACAGGGGTGCCGGGGGCTACACCTTC.